This passage covers 30 T cell receptor beta chains from one sample sequenced in a study of early stage breast cancer tumors. Data came from immunoSEQ multiplex PCR; TCRdb stores just in-frame clones and leaves some out. The table has 45,000 to 60,000 clones, just over 90% seen once. The sequencing sample was made of blood. The receptors were sampled from a person aged 70 to 80 with breast cancer.

This sequence joins TRBV5-1 and TRBJ1-2; D is possibly TRBD1 (6 bases). CDR1 and CDR2 from the germline V gene are SGHRS and YFSETQ. V was trimmed by 4 bases and J by 3 bases, leaving 13 bases between them. This CDR3 comprises 14 residues. Here the CDR3 reads CASSLRTDYYGYTF. CDR3 DNA sequence: TGCGCCAGCAGCCTACGGACAGACTACTATGGCTACACCTTC.

Here the CDR3 reads CASSRTSQADTQYF. CDR3 bases: TGTGCCAGCAGTCGGACTAGTCAGGCAGATACGCAGTATTTT. The chain recombines TRBV28 with TRBJ2-3, with 7 bases aligning to TRBD2. CDR3 length: 14 amino acids. The J segment lost 4 bases and the V segment lost 5 bases, leaving 6 bases of the junction unmatched. Germline V gives CDR1 MDHEN, CDR2 SYDVKM.

The rearrangement links TRBV30 to TRBJ1-1, with D perhaps matching TRBD1 (5 bases). This CDR3 spans 12 amino acids. CDR1 GTSNPN and CDR2 SVGIG come from the germline V gene (reference sequence). Trimming left V 4 bases short and J 6 bases short, with 12 bases between. Written as DNA, the CDR3 is TGTGCCTGGAATCCGGGGGAGGCTGAAGCTTTCTTT. This translates into CAWNPGEAEAFF.

The rearrangement uses TRBV6-1 and TRBJ1-2, with D possibly being TRBD1 (6 bases). Germline CDR1 is MNHNS and CDR2 is SASEGT. This CDR3 comprises 13 residues. V lost 2 bases, J lost 3 bases, and 7 bases lay in between. CDR3 loop: CASSETGYYGYTF. The CDR3 nucleotides are TGTGCCAGCAGTGAAACAGGGTACTATGGCTACACCTTC.

The CDR3 DNA is TGTGCCAGCAGCTTAGTCCGGGGGGAGACCCAGTACTTC. Amino acids: CASSLVRGETQYF. This chain uses TRBV7-7 with TRBJ2-5, with D tentatively TRBD2 (6 bases). CDR1 is SSHAT, CDR2 FNYEAQ, per germline (reference sequence). V was shortened by 1 base and J by 5 bases, with 8 bases between the two germline ends. The CDR3 length is 13 residues.

This clone was seen just once. This chain connects TRBV11-3 to TRBJ2-1, with 9 bases lining up with TRBD2. CDR3 size: 16 residues. The germline CDR1 and CDR2 sequences are SGHNT and YENEEA. V shed 5 bases, J shed 6 bases, and the junction held 11 bases outside the gene matches. The CDR3, as DNA: TGTGCCAGCAGCCCTCATAGCGGGAGTCGATTCAATGAGCAGTTCTTC. This sequence encodes CASSPHSGSRFNEQFF.

The chain uses TRBV10-1 and TRBJ2-7; TRBD2 matches at 8 bases. Trimming at V came to 10 bases and at J to 3 bases, leaving 8 bases not matched to a gene. Germline assignment: CDR1 WNHNN and CDR2 SYGVQD (reference sequence). There are 13 residues in the CDR3. The CDR3 coding sequence is TGCGCCACCTCACTAGCGGTAGGCTACGAGCAGTACTTC. Its translation: CATSLAVGYEQYF.

The CDR3 region has the DNA TGTGCCAGCAGTTTGGGTGATCCGAGGGTCACTGAAGCTTTCTTT. Encoded protein: CASSLGDPRVTEAFF. The chain combines TRBV28 with TRBJ1-1, with D unresolved. The CDR3 is made up of 15 amino acids. Per the germline V gene, CDR1 is MDHEN and CDR2 is SYDVKM. Trimming shortened V by 3 bases and J by 4 bases, and 15 bases separated the two germline ends.

The sample holds one count of this clone. The CDR3 DNA sequence: TGTGCCAGCAGCCAATTAGCGGTAGCCTCAGATACGCAGTATTTT. Translating it yields CASSQLAVASDTQYF. The rearrangement links TRBV7-9 to TRBJ2-3, with D possibly TRBD2 on 6 matching bases. Trimming removed 5 bases from V and 4 bases from J, with 16 bases in between. CDR1 is SEHNR, CDR2 FQNEAQ, per germline (reference sequence). The CDR3 totals 15 residues.

The rearrangement uses TRBV5-1 and TRBJ1-5; the match to TRBD1 covers 9 bases. This CDR3 has 15 residues. Trimming at V came to 5 bases and at J to 3 bases, leaving 6 bases not matched to a gene. Germline assignment: CDR1 SGHRS and CDR2 YFSETQ. Here the CDR3 reads CASREGQGYNQPQHF. The CDR3 bases are TGCGCCAGCAGAGAGGGACAGGGATACAATCAGCCCCAGCATTTT.

V usage is TRBV20-1 and J usage is TRBJ1-2, with D uncertain. The V end was cut by 5 bases, the J end by 7 bases, with 11 bases between. The CDR3 loop spans 11 amino acids. CDR1 is DFQATT, CDR2 SNEGSKA, per germline (reference sequence). CDR3 nucleotides: TGCAGTGCTCTTCAAGCGACTGGCTACACCTTC. Translating it yields CSALQATGYTF.

The gene calls are TRBV7-9 and TRBJ2-2; 12 nucleotides match TRBD2. With V trimmed by 3 bases and J by 6 bases, 11 bases remained unmatched. The germline V gene has CDR1 SEHNR and CDR2 FQNEAQ (reference sequence). This CDR3 region has 18 residues. CDR3 DNA: TGTGCCAGCAGCTTCACTAGCGGGAGGCCCCTGGGGGCCGGGGAGCTGTTTTTT. Amino acid sequence: CASSFTSGRPLGAGELFF. Combining the CDR3 with reference TRBV7-9 and TRBJ2-2 gives the whole variable domain DTGVSQNPRHKITKRGQNVTFRCDPISEHNRLYWYRQTLGQGPEFLTYFQNEAQLEKSRLLSDRFSAERPKGSFSTLEIQRTEQGDSAMYLCASSFTSGRPLGAGELFFGEGSRLTVL.

This chain's CDR3 is CASSITGTGGPDTQYF. As DNA, the CDR3 is TGTGCCAGTAGTATCACCGGGACAGGGGGCCCAGATACGCAGTATTTT. The chain couples TRBV19 to TRBJ2-3, with 12 bases matching TRBD1. Germline V gene sequence: CDR1 LNHDA, CDR2 SQIVND (reference sequence). The CDR3 is 16 amino acids. The trim removed 3 bases at V and 4 bases at J, leaving 5 bases unmatched.

The V gene is TRBV5-1, the J gene TRBJ2-3; D uncertain. The length of the CDR3 is 14 residues. CDR1 SGHRS and CDR2 YFSETQ come from the germline V gene. V shed 0 bases and J shed 2 bases, with 7 bases lying between them. The chain's CDR3 is CASSLGLATDTQYF. The DNA of the CDR3 is TGCGCCAGCAGCTTGGGGCTGGCCACAGATACGCAGTATTTT.

This clone appeared once. The rearrangement joins TRBV19 to TRBJ1-4, with a tentative D call TRBD1 (6 bases). Germline assignment: CDR1 LNHDA and CDR2 SQIVND (reference sequence). This CDR3 comprises 16 residues. V shed 6 bases and J shed 0 bases, with 14 bases lying between them. CDR3: CASSRQVLSTNEKLFF. For the CDR3, the DNA is TGTGCCAGTAGCCGACAGGTTCTTTCAACTAATGAAAAACTGTTTTTT.

The gene calls are TRBV18 and TRBJ1-2; D possibly corresponds to TRBD1 (6 bases). V was trimmed by 2 bases and J by 0 bases, leaving 19 bases between them. The CDR3 has 18 amino acids. The germline gives CDR1 KGHSH, CDR2 LQKENI. The CDR3 region has the DNA TGTGCCAGCTCACCAGTCCGAGCAGGGGCGGCGTCTAACTATGGCTACACCTTC. Translating gives CASSPVRAGAASNYGYTF.

V usage is TRBV23-1 and J usage is TRBJ2-1; D remains ambiguous. TRBV23-1 is reported as an ORF; its role is uncertain. CDR3 length: 17 residues. V gave up 0 bases and J gave up 0 bases, with 12 bases separating them. The CDR3 is CASSQSSTDRSYNEQFF. The CDR3 DNA follows: TGCGCCAGCAGTCAATCGAGCACAGACCGCTCCTACAATGAGCAGTTCTTC.

V and J are TRBV21-1 and TRBJ1-4; the table names TRBD1, a call not compared with the DNA. TRBV21-1 is described as a pseudogene. The length of the CDR3 is 13 residues. CDR3: CASRKAGGEKLFF. The DNA for the CDR3 is TGTGCCAGCAGGAAGGCAGGGGGCGAAAAACTGTTTTTT.

This clone was found once. J is TRBJ1-2 and V is TRBV30, with 9 bases aligning to TRBD1. The CDR3 runs 14 residues. Germline CDR1 GTSNPN, CDR2 SVGIG (reference sequence). V was clipped by 0 bases and J by 3 bases; unmatched bases: 2. The CDR3 sequence: CAWSVQGADYGYTF. CDR3 sequence (DNA): TGTGCCTGGAGTGTACAGGGGGCAGACTATGGCTACACCTTC. Full variable domain (remainder filled in from reference TRBV30 and TRBJ1-2): SQTIHQWPATLVQPVGSPLSLECTVEGTSNPNLYWYRQAAGRGLQLLFYSVGIGQISSEVPQNLSASRPQDRQFILSSKKLLLSDSGFYLCAWSVQGADYGYTFGSGTRLTVV.

This chain uses TRBV19 with TRBJ2-7; possibly TRBD1 for D (6 bases). V was pared by 5 bases and J by 6 bases, with 17 bases between. CDR3 length: 14 residues. CDR1 and CDR2 (germline): LNHDA, SQIVND (reference sequence). The CDR3 bases are TGTGCCAGTAGTCTGCAACAGGGAAAGCGCGAGCAGTACTTC. Translated, it gives CASSLQQGKREQYF.

This clone was observed once. The rearrangement links TRBV29-1 to TRBJ2-1, with TRBD2 identical over 7 bases. The germline gives CDR1 SQVTM, CDR2 ANQGSEA. With 8 bases clipped from V and 13 bases from J, the junction kept 8 bases outside the gene matches. This CDR3 has 10 amino acids. This chain's CDR3 is CSWGGEIQFF. The CDR3 nucleotides read TGCAGCTGGGGAGGGGAAATCCAGTTCTTC.

This chain connects TRBV11-3 to TRBJ2-3; 8 bases match TRBD2. Losses at the gene ends were 4 bases for V and 4 bases for J; bases not matched to a gene: 4. This CDR3 comprises 14 residues. The germline V gene encodes CDR1 SGHNT and CDR2 YENEEA. CDR3 loop: CASSSRTSSDTQYF. CDR3 DNA sequence: TGTGCCAGCAGCTCGAGGACTAGCTCAGATACGCAGTATTTT.

V and J are TRBV4-3 and TRBJ2-3; possibly TRBD1 for D (6 bases). Germline V gene data show CDR1 as LGHNA and CDR2 as YSLEER. V gave up 1 base and J gave up 0 bases, with 14 bases separating them. The CDR3 totals 17 residues. CDR3 residues: CASSQGTAIFSTDTQYF. CDR3 nucleotide sequence: TGCGCCAGCAGCCAAGGGACAGCGATTTTTAGCACAGATACGCAGTATTTT.

A note on this clone: This same CDR3 is encoded by further DNA sequences in the sample. The V call is TRBV5-1, the J call TRBJ2-7; weak D call: TRBD2 (6 bases). V was pared by 4 bases and J by 2 bases, with 13 bases between. This CDR3 spans 14 amino acids. The germline V gene encodes CDR1 SGHRS and CDR2 YFSETQ. The CDR3 DNA reads TGCGCCAGCAGCCCCGGCCGGGAGACCTACGAGCAGTACTTC. Protein: CASSPGRETYEQYF.

This chain uses TRBV28 with TRBJ2-5, with a weak D call TRBD1 (6 bases). This CDR3 is built from 13 residues. V shed 6 bases and J shed 5 bases, with 13 bases lying between them. Germline V CDR1 and CDR2: MDHEN, SYDVKM. The CDR3 DNA reads as TGTGCCAGCAGAGTAGGGGGTTTGGAGACCCAGTACTTC. It translates to CASRVGGLETQYF.

V is TRBV7-2 and J is TRBJ2-7; no clear D. This CDR3 is built from 14 residues. Trimming removed 1 base at V and 4 bases at J, with 11 bases between. Germline CDR1 reads SGHTA; CDR2 reads FQGNSA. The CDR3 loop is CASSLGAIEYEQYF. The CDR3 DNA reads TGTGCCAGCAGCTTAGGAGCCATTGAGTACGAGCAGTACTTC.

V and J are TRBV7-9 and TRBJ2-5; 7 bases fit TRBD1. CDR3 length: 15 amino acids. Germline values: CDR1 SEHNR, CDR2 FQNEAQ (reference sequence). Germline trimming cut 7 bases from V and 1 base from J; bases unmatched to any gene: 9. CDR3 amino acids: CASTPTGTAQETQYF. The CDR3 bases are TGTGCCAGCACCCCGACCGGGACAGCCCAAGAGACCCAGTACTTC.

In its sample, this clone was seen once. The CDR3 coding sequence is TGCAGCGCTCATGGACAGGGCGGTGGCTACACCTTC. Translation: CSAHGQGGGYTF. This rearrangement joins TRBV29-1 to TRBJ1-2; 8 bases align to TRBD1. CDR3 length equals 12 residues. With 7 bases clipped from V and 7 bases from J, the junction kept 8 bases outside the gene matches. The V gene's germline CDR1 is SQVTM and CDR2 ANQGSEA. The full variable domain, completed using reference TRBV29-1 and TRBJ1-2, is SAVISQKPSRDICQRGTSLTIQCQVDSQVTMMFWYRQQPGQSLTLIATANQGSEATYESGFVIDKFPISRPNLTFSTLTVSNMSPEDSSIYLCSAHGQGGGYTFGSGTRLTVV.

The chain has TRBV7-9 and TRBJ2-3; 12 bases agree with TRBD2. This CDR3 is built from 16 residues. CDR1 is SEHNR, CDR2 FQNEAQ, per germline (reference sequence). With 4 bases clipped from V and 4 bases from J, the junction kept 6 bases outside the gene matches. CDR3 residues: CASSSELAGGPDTQYF. DNA of the CDR3: TGTGCCAGCAGCTCAGAACTAGCGGGGGGCCCAGATACGCAGTATTTT.

The chain is built from TRBV5-4 and TRBJ2-7; TRBD2 matches 9 bases. Germline V gene data show CDR1 as SGHNT and CDR2 as YYREEE (reference sequence). V trimming: 0 bases; J trimming: 2 bases; junction bases outside the gene matches: 3. The CDR3 spans 15 residues. The CDR3 sequence: CASSLAGLAAYEQYF. Here the CDR3 DNA reads TGTGCCAGCAGCTTGGCGGGACTAGCAGCCTACGAGCAGTACTTC.